A single T cell receptor (beta chain) is shown here with its context. This receptor's antigen is unknown. No much larger clonotype is one base removed from it; base qualities were not supplied. The time point label on this specimen signifies: blood 4 weeks post-SBRT, at nephrectomy. Interpreted using the paper, the treatment or condition label stands for: 15 Gy SBRT to primary tumor, nephrectomy 4 weeks later. Samples came from a clinical trial, in which primary renal cell carcinomas received 15 Gy stereotactic body radiation therapy followed by nephrectomy 4 weeks later. To track tumor-enriched clonotypes, serial peripheral blood was sampled from radiation-treated patients at baseline and at 2 weeks and 4 weeks after SBRT. Every patient had renal cell carcinoma of clear cell pathology. The QIAamp DNA Blood Mini Kit (Qiagen) was used to prepare genomic DNA for TCR sequencing. The analyses included only samples that passed all quality control checks.

TCR beta libraries were generated from genomic DNA with the immunoSEQ kit, following the manufacturer's recommendations. Library preparation used a first multiplex PCR with proprietary primers, then a second PCR adding unique barcodes, with bead cleanups after each round. A kit-provided positive control reaction and a negative control reaction were included in every sample batch. The final libraries were assessed on an Agilent 4200 TapeStation D1000 ScreenTape, pooled by volume, and quantified by qPCR. Sequencing ran on an Illumina NextSeq500 with a MidOutput 150-cycle cartridge, using 156 Read1 and 15 Index1 cycles with kit custom primers. The pooled library was loaded at approximately 1.1 pM with an approximately 21% PhiX control spike-in. The original methods were these. Vendor-processed data were analyzed in R, with a clonotype defined as all T cells sharing the same CDR3 nucleotide sequence. For clone abundance analyses, frequencies were normalized to the 10,000 most abundant clones in each sample. Before analysis, public T cell clones were removed, and these numbered fewer than six per sample on average. Tumor-enriched and baseline blood-enriched clonotypes were defined by at least a 32-fold difference in abundance between compartments. A beta-binomial differential abundance model was used to identify clonotypes that expanded or contracted between blood time points. Tumor-blood repertoire similarity was measured with the Baroni-Urbani and Buser coefficient, and groups were compared using two-tailed Wilcoxon tests in R. As stored in TCRdb, this immuneACCESS dataset retains in-frame rearrangements with V and J assigned. A fraction of the clones does not appear; measured against another copy, unresolved V genes explain less than half of the discrepancy, and the remainder lacks a known reason. V and J calls and clone size come straight from that table; D and trimming were deduced from the DNA. This sample has around 100,000 clones in its table, and around 80% of those were observed once. Of the sample, roughly 7.6% falls within the top ten clones.

This entry comes from a study of radiation and T cells in renal cell carcinoma (dated by TCRdb to the early 2020s). General notes on the study: In total, about 50 samples, comprising 25 or so tumors and some 27 peripheral blood samples, were subjected to TCR beta sequencing. The final blood draw was performed at 4 weeks after radiation, at the same time as nephrectomy. Across all 50 or so samples, under 4,500,000 unique CDR3 nucleotide sequences, encoding 2,658,974 unique CDR3 amino acid sequences, were identified. Findings and caveats that apply to the study as a whole: Effects of radiation dose or scheduling on the TCR repertoire could not be addressed with the single-armed trial design. Changes in the blood repertoire were not tracked past 4 weeks after treatment. An increase in top tumor clonotypes in blood was observed from baseline to 2 weeks post-radiation, followed by contraction by 4 weeks, which was taken to suggest transient expansion of tumor-resident clones. No pretreatment tumor biopsies were available, so the baseline intratumoral presence of clonotypes could not be determined.

V loses 6 bases, J loses 0 bases, and the germline ends lie 15 bases apart. CDR1 and CDR2 are read off the germline V gene as MDHEN and SYDVKM. Including the terminal cysteine and phenylalanine, the CDR3 comprises 16 residues. The retained sequence is limited to the CDR3, 48 bases, with the frame set at the first base. The material sequenced was blood, taken from a patient whose treatment included radiotherapy and nephrectomy. This TCR was sampled from a man aged 60 to 75 with renal cell carcinoma. The chain couples TRBV28 to TRBJ1-3; the D gene is possibly TRBD1, with 6 bases matching. The CDR3: CASRPPGVISGNTIYF. The nucleotide sequence reads TGTGCCAGCAGGCCTCCAGGGGTAATCTCTGGAAACACCATATATTTT.